One and the same sample provided the 12 T cell receptor beta chains below, sequenced in a study of cytomegalovirus exposure and HLA in healthy donors. PCR primers comprised 60 Vbeta and 13 Jbeta primers. The protocol was immunoSEQ multiplex PCR, while the TCRdb copy is restricted to in-frame clones and leaves out a portion. The sample records some 160,000 clones, approximately 80% being singletons. Sequencing was performed on PBMCs. The receptors derive from a man between 18 and 29 years old in good health and CMV-seronegative.

This chain joins TRBV7-9 and TRBJ2-5; tentatively, D is TRBD2 (6 bases). The V end lost 7 bases, the J end lost 5 bases, and 17 bases lay between the germline ends. This CDR3 comprises 14 residues. The germline CDR1 and CDR2 sequences are SEHNR and FQNEAQ (reference sequence). DNA for the CDR3: TGTGCCAGCACTAGAGGGGAGGAGGCGGAGACCCAGTACTTC. Protein sequence: CASTRGEEAETQYF.

The genes are TRBV6-5 and TRBJ1-5, with 9 bases identical to TRBD1. V trimming: 3 bases; J trimming: 5 bases; junction bases outside the gene matches: 8. The CDR3 length is 16 residues. Germline-derived CDR1 and CDR2 are MNHEY and SVGAGI. The CDR3 DNA reads as TGTGCCAGCAGTTATCGTCCGGGACAGGGTGATCAGCCCCAGCATTTT. Translating gives CASSYRPGQGDQPQHF.

This sequence joins TRBV10-1 and TRBJ2-1, with 12 bases that match TRBD2. The CDR3 consists of 18 residues. The V gene's germline CDR1 is WNHNN and CDR2 SYGVQD (reference sequence). J lost 1 base, V lost 6 bases, and 10 bases had no gene match. CDR3 DNA: TGCGCCAGCAGCTATAGGAGGACTAGCGGGACATCCTACAATGAGCAGTTCTTC. This gives the protein CASSYRRTSGTSYNEQFF.

J is TRBJ1-4 and V is TRBV11-2, with D possibly TRBD1 on 5 matching bases. V lost 4 bases, J lost 7 bases, and 13 bases lay in between. The CDR3 has 14 residues. Germline CDR1 SGHAT, CDR2 FQNNGV. The CDR3: CASSSLGPAEKLFF. CDR3 bases: TGTGCCAGCAGCTCCTTGGGGCCGGCTGAAAAACTGTTTTTT.

This clone was seen just once. The chain recombines TRBV5-4 with TRBJ2-1, with D maybe TRBD2 (5 bases). V was cut by 4 bases and J by 6 bases, with 17 bases left in between. Germline CDR1 and CDR2: SGHNT and YYREEE (reference sequence). The CDR3 sequence is 15 residues long. The CDR3 DNA reads as TGTGCCAGCAGCGACGCCCCGCTTGAGGGCAATGAGCAGTTCTTC. Translated, it gives CASSDAPLEGNEQFF.

The chain couples TRBV5-1 to TRBJ2-3; 11 bases align to TRBD1. Germline CDR1 is SGHRS and CDR2 is YFSETQ. J lost 3 bases, V lost 4 bases, and 4 bases had no gene match. This CDR3 region has 15 residues. The CDR3 spells CASSPGQGATDTQYF. The CDR3 nucleotides are TGCGCCAGCAGCCCCGGACAGGGGGCAACAGATACGCAGTATTTT.

This clone was counted a single time. The chain couples TRBV10-3 to TRBJ2-7; 14 bases fit TRBD2. The V gene end was trimmed by 4 bases and the J gene end by 3 bases; junction bases not matched to a gene: 17. The germline gives CDR1 ENHRY, CDR2 SYGVKD. The CDR3 totals 20 residues. CDR3 sequence: CAISGGPPAGLAGDNYEQYF. In DNA form, the CDR3 reads TGTGCCATCAGTGGGGGCCCGCCCGCGGGACTAGCGGGAGACAACTACGAGCAGTACTTC.

V usage is TRBV5-1 and J usage is TRBJ2-3; TRBD2 agrees at 16 bases. CDR1 and CDR2 from the germline V gene are SGHRS and YFSETQ. Trimming took 4 bases from V and 2 from J; bases not matched to a gene: 7. The CDR3 spans 18 residues. This CDR3 is CASSPGLAGGPDTDTQYF. CDR3 nucleotides: TGCGCCAGCAGCCCGGGACTAGCGGGAGGGCCTGACACAGATACGCAGTATTTT.

V and J are TRBV28 and TRBJ1-1, with D perhaps TRBD1 (5 bases). The ends were cut back, 3 bases at V and 1 base at J, with 21 bases in the middle. The CDR3 spans 18 residues. The germline V gene encodes CDR1 MDHEN and CDR2 SYDVKM. The CDR3 DNA follows: TGTGCCAGCAGTTTCCTCCCCTTCCCGACAGTTAGGAACACTGAAGCTTTCTTT. Encoded protein: CASSFLPFPTVRNTEAFF. The variable domain in full, with the rest retrieved from reference TRBV28 and TRBJ1-1, is DVKVTQSSRYLVKRTGEKVFLECVQDMDHENMFWYRQDPGLGLRLIYFSYDVKMKEKGDIPEGYSVSREKKERFSLILESASTNQTSMYLCASSFLPFPTVRNTEAFFGQGTRLTVV.

The chain uses TRBV7-9 and TRBJ2-1; 10 bases match TRBD2. The length of the CDR3 is 17 residues. Trimming at V came to 2 bases and at J to 0 bases, leaving 4 bases not matched to a gene. Germline V gene sequence: CDR1 SEHNR, CDR2 FQNEAQ (reference sequence). CDR3 coding DNA: TGTGCCAGCAGCTTATCGGCTAGCGGGAGCTCCTACAATGAGCAGTTCTTC. Its protein is CASSLSASGSSYNEQFF.

Only a few counts were recorded for this clone. V and J are TRBV5-4 and TRBJ2-7, with 9 bases identical to TRBD1. This CDR3 spans 15 amino acids. V dropped 4 bases and J dropped 3; count of bases not matched to a gene: 8. Germline lookup yields CDR1 SGHNT and CDR2 YYREEE (reference sequence). The CDR3 protein is CASSISGTGNYEQYF. Written as DNA, the CDR3 is TGTGCCAGCAGCATTTCCGGGACAGGGAACTACGAGCAGTACTTC.

V usage is TRBV4-1 and J usage is TRBJ2-1, with 9 bases fitting TRBD1. CDR3 length: 17 amino acids. Germline V lookup: CDR1 MGHRA, CDR2 YSYEKL. V shed 3 bases and J 7 bases; nucleotides not matched to a gene: 13. The CDR3 bases are TGCGCCAGCAGCCACCGATTATTCCGGGACAGGGCGAATGAGCAGTTCTTC. It translates to CASSHRLFRDRANEQFF.